Below, 20 T cell receptor beta chains from the same sample are listed, as sequenced in a study of cytomegalovirus exposure and HLA in healthy donors. PCR was performed using 60 Vbeta and 13 Jbeta primers. Method: immunoSEQ multiplex PCR; TCRdb's copy keeps in-frame clones and lacks some. The top ten hold approximately 1.5% of the sample, which has approximately 160,000 clones, about 64% seen once. Specimen: PBMCs. Source of these receptors: a man aged 50 to 59 in good health and CMV-seronegative.

This clone was detected a few times. The sample contains more than one DNA sequence encoding this CDR3. J is TRBJ2-5 and V is TRBV28, with a possible D match to TRBD2 (5 bases). This CDR3 comprises 12 residues. In germline, CDR1 is MDHEN, CDR2 SYDVKM. V was trimmed by 4 bases and J by 3 bases, leaving 6 bases between them. CDR3 DNA sequence: TGTGCCAGCAGTTCGGGGAAAGAGACCCAGTACTTC. Translation gives CASSSGKETQYF.

This clone was seen once. The rearrangement links TRBV9 to TRBJ2-1; TRBD2 agrees at 9 bases. Germline CDR1 and CDR2: SGDLS and YYNGEE. The CDR3 contains 16 residues. V lost 0 bases and J lost 12; bases outside the gene matches: 13. CDR3 nucleotide sequence: TGTGCCAGCAGCGTAGATGTGGGACTAGCCCTATCGGTGCAGTTCTTC. Protein sequence: CASSVDVGLALSVQFF.

The rearrangement joins TRBV7-9 to TRBJ2-1; TRBD2 matches at 8 bases. The germline V gene encodes CDR1 SEHNR and CDR2 FQNEAQ (reference sequence). Unmatched junction bases numbered 4, after V lost 3 bases and J lost 12 bases. The length of the CDR3 is 12 residues. The CDR3 loop reads CASSFGGVGQFF. Written as DNA, the CDR3 is TGTGCCAGCAGCTTCGGGGGGGTGGGGCAGTTCTTC.

J is TRBJ1-2 and V is TRBV19; D uncertain. CDR3 length: 15 amino acids. The V and J ends lost 0 bases and 5 bases respectively, with 13 bases between them. Germline V CDR1 and CDR2: LNHDA, SQIVND (reference sequence). In nucleotides, the CDR3 is TGTGCCAGTAGTATAGATCTGTTCCTCTCTTATGGCTACACCTTC. Its translation is CASSIDLFLSYGYTF.

V usage is TRBV7-9 and J usage is TRBJ2-2; D gene uncertain. The CDR3 extends over 12 amino acids. The ends were cut back, 3 bases at V and 5 bases at J, with 4 bases in the middle. The V gene's germline CDR1 is SEHNR and CDR2 FQNEAQ (reference sequence). CDR3 nucleotides: TGTGCCAGCAGCTTCTCTACCGGGGAGCTGTTTTTT. This translates into CASSFSTGELFF.

About this clone itself: The junction departs from the called germline gene at one end, perhaps through a read error. The chain couples TRBV9 to TRBJ1-1; possible D gene TRBD1, 5 bases. Germline CDR1 and CDR2: SGDLS and YYNGEE. CDR3 length: 14 residues. In DNA form, the CDR3 reads TGTGCCAGCAGCGTAGTCGGGGGAGTCACTGAAGCTTCCTTT. This codes for CASSVVGGVTEASF.

This chain uses TRBV29-1 with TRBJ1-4, with TRBD1 matching 7 bases. Germline V gene data show CDR1 as SQVTM and CDR2 as ANQGSEA. The CDR3 loop spans 13 amino acids. V lost 5 bases and J lost 8; bases outside the gene matches: 8. CDR3 loop: CSVLRDRREKLFF. The CDR3, as DNA: TGCAGCGTTCTCCGGGACAGAAGGGAAAAACTGTTTTTT.

The genes are TRBV5-4 and TRBJ2-5; possibly TRBD1 for D (5 bases). Germline loops: CDR1 SGHNT, CDR2 YYREEE (reference sequence). The CDR3 is 15 amino acids. Trimming took 5 bases from V and 2 from J, leaving 16 bases between them. The CDR3 bases are TGTGCCAGCAGTTACCCAAGACAGTCGCAAGAGACCCAGTACTTC. Protein: CASSYPRQSQETQYF.

This clone was observed a few times. The chain is built from TRBV5-1 and TRBJ2-3, with 8 bases fitting TRBD2. V shed 2 bases and J 1 base; nucleotides not matched to a gene: 0. CDR3 size: 14 residues. From germline, CDR1 is SGHRS and CDR2 YFSETQ. CDR3 region: CASSFSGGTDTQYF. CDR3 nucleotides: TGCGCCAGCAGCTTTAGCGGGGGCACAGATACGCAGTATTTT.

This clone was seen just once. The chain uses TRBV5-1 and TRBJ2-1; TRBD1 agrees at 10 bases. From germline, CDR1 is SGHRS and CDR2 YFSETQ. After removal of 4 bases from V and 14 bases from J, the junction contained 3 bases not matched to a gene. The CDR3 extends over 11 amino acids. The CDR3 DNA reads as TGCGCCAGCAGCCCCGGGACAGGGGAGTTCTTC. Amino acid sequence: CASSPGTGEFF. The variable domain in full, with the rest retrieved from reference TRBV5-1 and TRBJ2-1, is KAGVTQTPRYLIKTRGQQVTLSCSPISGHRSVSWYQQTPGQGLQFLFEYFSETQRNKGNFPGRFSGRQFSNSRSEMNVSTLELGDSALYLCASSPGTGEFFGPGTRLTVL.

The chain combines TRBV4-1 with TRBJ1-4; no reliable D call. Germline assignment: CDR1 MGHRA and CDR2 YSYEKL. This CDR3 is built from 13 residues. Trimming removed 4 bases from V and 0 bases from J, with 3 bases in between. The CDR3: CASSPATNEKLFF. CDR3 nucleotide sequence: TGCGCCAGCAGCCCCGCAACTAATGAAAAACTGTTTTTT.

The rearrangement joins TRBV9 to TRBJ1-5; weak D call: TRBD1 (5 bases). V shed 4 bases and J shed 5 bases, with 13 bases lying between them. CDR3 size: 14 residues. Germline CDR1 is SGDLS and CDR2 is YYNGEE. Here the CDR3 DNA reads TGTGCCAGCAGCTTGCGGGGGGAAGATCAGCCCCAGCATTTT. Protein sequence: CASSLRGEDQPQHF.

This rearrangement joins TRBV5-4 to TRBJ2-3, with a possible D match to TRBD2 (5 bases). Germline V CDR1 and CDR2: SGHNT, YYREEE (reference sequence). There are 17 residues in the CDR3. V was pared by 6 bases and J by 0 bases, with 20 bases between. The CDR3 sequence is CASNSGMEIRSTDTQYF. The CDR3 coding sequence is TGTGCCAGCAACTCGGGGATGGAGATTCGAAGCACAGATACGCAGTATTTT. Combining the CDR3 with reference TRBV5-4 and TRBJ2-3 gives the whole variable domain ETGVTQSPTHLIKTRGQQVTLRCSSQSGHNTVSWYQQALGQGPQFIFQYYREEENGRGNFPPRFSGLQFPNYSSELNVNALELDDSALYLCASNSGMEIRSTDTQYFGPGTRLTVL.

This clone was observed a single time. The chain joins TRBV29-1 to TRBJ2-7; 8 nucleotides line up with TRBD1. The CDR3 is 15 amino acids. Germline assignment: CDR1 SQVTM and CDR2 ANQGSEA. Losses at the gene ends were 2 bases for V and 2 bases for J; bases not matched to a gene: 8. The CDR3: CSVESRGRSPYEQYF. In DNA, the CDR3 is TGCAGCGTTGAAAGCAGGGGGCGATCTCCCTACGAGCAGTACTTC.

V is TRBV12-2 and J is TRBJ2-1; TRBD2 is the table's D call, not checked against the DNA. TRBV12-2 is listed as a pseudogene. The CDR3 contains 18 residues. CDR3 amino acids: CASQLSRLNWRGGLEQFF. DNA of the CDR3: TGTGCAAGTCAGTTAAGTCGCTTAAACTGGCGGGGGGGCCTAGAGCAGTTCTTC.

The CDR3 DNA sequence: TGTGCCAGCAGCAATAAAGGACAGGGCGGTGAGCAGTTCTTC. It codes for CASSNKGQGGEQFF. The chain links TRBV7-3 to TRBJ2-1, with 8 bases identical to TRBD1. CDR3 length equals 14 residues. Trimming cost V 5 bases and J 9 bases; bases outside gene matches: 9. Looked up from germline, CDR1 is SGHTA and CDR2 is FQGTGA.

The rearrangement joins TRBV5-6 to TRBJ1-6, with TRBD1 identical over 9 bases. The CDR3 is 15 amino acids. Looked up from germline, CDR1 is SGHDT and CDR2 is YYEEEE. The V gene end was trimmed by 4 bases and the J gene end by 7 bases; junction bases not matched to a gene: 6. The CDR3 is CASSLGTGTNSPLHF. The DNA of the CDR3 is TGTGCCAGCAGCCTCGGGACAGGGACGAATTCACCCCTCCACTTT.

V gene TRBV28 combines with J gene TRBJ2-3; the match to TRBD1 covers 10 bases. With V trimmed by 7 bases and J by 6 bases, 7 bases remained unmatched. The CDR3 extends over 14 amino acids. Per germline, CDR1 MDHEN and CDR2 SYDVKM. CDR3 DNA: TGTGCCAGCAAAGGACAGGGGGGGTGGGATACGCAGTATTTT. Translating gives CASKGQGGWDTQYF. Drawing the rest from reference TRBV28 and TRBJ2-3, the complete variable domain is DVKVTQSSRYLVKRTGEKVFLECVQDMDHENMFWYRQDPGLGLRLIYFSYDVKMKEKGDIPEGYSVSREKKERFSLILESASTNQTSMYLCASKGQGGWDTQYFGPGTRLTVL.

The J gene is TRBJ1-1, the V gene TRBV18, with no clear D. Trimming pared 0 bases from V and 2 bases from J, leaving 7 bases between. Per the germline V gene, CDR1 is KGHSH and CDR2 is LQKENI. The CDR3 runs to 14 residues. Here the CDR3 reads CASSPPGTNTEAFF. The CDR3 DNA reads TGTGCCAGCTCACCACCGGGCACCAACACTGAAGCTTTCTTT.

This clone was detected only a few times. The J gene is TRBJ2-7, the V gene TRBV28; 7 nucleotides match TRBD1. The V segment lost 5 bases and the J segment 0 bases; nucleotides outside the gene matches: 7. This CDR3 is 15 amino acids long. Germline lookup yields CDR1 MDHEN and CDR2 SYDVKM. CDR3 residues: CASSGTVSLSYEQYF. The CDR3 bases are TGTGCCAGCAGTGGGACAGTGAGCCTCTCCTACGAGCAGTACTTC.